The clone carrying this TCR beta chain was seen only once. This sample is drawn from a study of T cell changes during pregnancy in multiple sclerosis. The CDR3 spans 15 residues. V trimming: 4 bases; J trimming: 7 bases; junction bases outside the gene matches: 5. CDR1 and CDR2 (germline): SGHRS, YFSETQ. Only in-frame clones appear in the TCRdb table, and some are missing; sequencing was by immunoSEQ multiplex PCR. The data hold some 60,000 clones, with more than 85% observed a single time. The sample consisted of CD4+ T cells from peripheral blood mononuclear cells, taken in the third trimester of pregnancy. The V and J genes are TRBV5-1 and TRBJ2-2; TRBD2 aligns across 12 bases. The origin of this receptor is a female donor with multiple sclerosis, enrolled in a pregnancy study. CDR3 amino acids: CASSMTSGGIGELFF. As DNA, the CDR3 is TGCGCCAGCAGCATGACTAGCGGGGGTATCGGGGAGCTGTTTTTT.